The 8 T cell receptor beta chains reported below all come from one sample, sequenced in a study of T-cell memory formation after mild COVID-19. TCRdb reprocessed the 5' RACE reads via MiXCR and lists one record per CDR3 protein. The table lists about 360,000 distinct CDR3 sequences, approximately 15% of them singletons. The specimen sequenced was PBMCs or a T cell subset sorted from them (not recorded which). Receptors originate from a man between 18 and 35 years old who had mild COVID-19 (a few samples of this study predate the infection). Cell type and time point are not known.

This clonotype was detected only a few times. CDR3 nucleotides: TGTGCCATCAGCCCGGACAGGGGCAATCAGCCCCAGCATTTT. It codes for CAISPDRGNQPQHF. This chain uses TRBV10-3 with TRBJ1-5; TRBD1 agrees at 8 bases. CDR1 ENHRY and CDR2 SYGVKD come from the germline V gene. This CDR3 comprises 14 residues. V shed 6 bases, J shed 2 bases, and the junction held 3 bases outside the gene matches.

The V and J genes are TRBV6-5 and TRBJ1-6; 7 bases match TRBD1. Trimming at V came to 2 bases and at J to 13 bases, leaving 8 bases not matched to a gene. Germline V gene lookup returns CDR1 MNHEY and CDR2 SVGAGI. This CDR3 is 14 amino acids long. In DNA, the CDR3 is TGTGCCAGCAGTTACGGGACAGACCGACGGCCCCTCCACTTT. It translates to CASSYGTDRRPLHF.

The count of this clonotype is one. The chain is built from TRBV3-1 and TRBJ2-5; 12 nucleotides align to TRBD1. The CDR3 sequence is 15 residues long. V dropped 3 bases and J dropped 6; count of bases not matched to a gene: 5. Germline lookup yields CDR1 LGHDT and CDR2 YNNKEL (reference sequence). The CDR3 reads CASSQGTGGLKTQYF. DNA for the CDR3: TGTGCCAGCAGCCAGGGGACAGGGGGCTTGAAGACCCAGTACTTC.

The DNA for the CDR3 is TGTGCCAGCAACCCGGGTCTTTCAGGCTTCGAGCAGTACTTC. The encoded protein is CASNPGLSGFEQYF. The chain recombines TRBV7-9 with TRBJ2-7; D is unclear. Germline CDR1 SEHNR, CDR2 FQNEAQ (reference sequence). Trimming took 7 bases from V and 6 from J, leaving 19 bases between them. This CDR3 spans 14 amino acids.

This clonotype appeared a few times. The V gene is TRBV12-3 or TRBV12-4, the J gene TRBJ2-2; possibly TRBD1 for D (6 bases). V lost 6 bases to trimming and J lost 7 bases, with 12 bases between them. The CDR3 totals 13 residues. In nucleotides, the CDR3 is TGTGCCAGCAGAACCCAGGGGTACGGGGAGCTGTTTTTT. Encoded protein: CASRTQGYGELFF.

This clonotype was observed at least ten times. The chain recombines TRBV6-5 with TRBJ1-1; no reliable D call. From germline, CDR1 is MNHEY and CDR2 SVGAGI. V dropped 7 bases and J dropped 2 bases, with 14 bases sitting between them. This CDR3 is 14 amino acids long. The CDR3 region is CASIRSQANTEAFF. The DNA for the CDR3 is TGTGCCAGCATTAGGAGCCAGGCTAACACTGAAGCTTTCTTT.

This clonotype appeared a few times. The rearrangement links TRBV6-6 to TRBJ2-5; TRBD2 aligns across 9 bases. The CDR3 sequence is 16 residues long. Trimming cost V 6 bases and J 7 bases; bases outside gene matches: 15. Germline assignment: CDR1 MNHNY and CDR2 SVGAGI (reference sequence). DNA of the CDR3: TGTGCCAGCAGCCCCCTAACAAGCGGGGGGTCTCGGACCCAGTACTTC. It yields the protein CASSPLTSGGSRTQYF.

The V gene is TRBV27, the J gene TRBJ2-5; 9 bases match TRBD1. The length of the CDR3 is 15 residues. The V gene's germline CDR1 is MNHEY and CDR2 SMNVEV (reference sequence). Trimming removed 6 bases from V and 0 bases from J; junction bases left unmatched: 5. CDR3 sequence: CASSPGQGNQETQYF. For the CDR3, the DNA is TGTGCCAGCAGCCCAGGACAGGGGAACCAAGAGACCCAGTACTTC.